The clone carrying this TCR beta chain was observed a handful of times. Its antigen is not identified. The data are from a study of spatial heterogeneity in lung cancer. The time point denotes: sample taken at primary tumor resection. Extraction of whole RNA from tumor, nontumor lung or frozen PBMC preceded unsorted sequencing. TCRdb analysed the 5' RACE reads with MiXCR anew, one entry per CDR3 protein. The repertoire holds about 28,000 distinct CDR3 sequences, with about 7.1% as singletons. Study-wide findings and caveats: It was found that expanded intratumoral alpha and beta TCR counts tracked tumor mutation counts.

The germline V gene encodes CDR1 MDHEN and CDR2 SYDVKM. The CDR3 contains 19 residues. V shed 4 bases, J shed 0 bases, and the junction held 11 bases outside the gene matches. The chain joins TRBV28 to TRBJ1-4, with 10 bases fitting TRBD1. Sequencing used lung tumor tissue, obtained at surgery. This TCR was recovered from a male donor with early-stage non-small cell lung cancer. The CDR3, as DNA: TGTGCCAGCAGTTCACATCCGGGACAGGGGCCTGCAACTAATGAAAAACTGTTTTTT. Translated: CASSSHPGQGPATNEKLFF.